This T cell receptor (beta chain) was recovered during a study of T cells after yellow fever vaccination. There are many counts of this clonotype. One entry per CDR3 protein, called by TCRdb with MiXCR from the 5' RACE reads. This table has some 340,000 distinct CDR3 sequences, roughly 4% appearing once. Losses at the gene ends were 3 bases for V and 5 bases for J; bases not matched to a gene: 12. Germline CDR1 reads DFQATT; CDR2 reads SNEGSKA (reference sequence). This CDR3 is built from 15 residues. The rearrangement links TRBV20-1 to TRBJ2-5, with TRBD2 identical over 7 bases. This sample comprised PBMCs, obtained 5 days after the yellow fever booster vaccination. This sequence originates from a man between 18 and 29 years old who received the YFV17D yellow fever vaccine. CDR3 region: CSASESGASLETQYF. The CDR3 DNA follows: TGCAGTGCTAGCGAAAGCGGGGCGTCCTTGGAGACCCAGTACTTC.